This TCR beta chain derives from a study of patients and donors after allogeneic stem cell transplantation. TCRdb recomputed calls from the RT-PCR reads with MiXCR, one row per CDR3 protein. The profile shows about a million distinct CDR3 sequences, around 17% of them singletons. This clonotype was counted only a few times. CDR1 is SGDLS, CDR2 YYNGEE, per germline. This CDR3 is 16 amino acids long. Trimming took 0 bases from V and 2 from J, leaving 13 bases between them. V gene TRBV9 combines with J gene TRBJ2-3; D possibly corresponds to TRBD2 (5 bases). The receptor was isolated from a human donor who was either an allogeneic HSCT recipient or a stem cell or donor lymphocyte infusion donor (not recorded which). It is not recorded whose cells these are; they may come from a transplant donor. Sequences were obtained from blood, either unsorted or a sorted T cell fraction (not recorded which). DNA for the CDR3: TGTGCCAGCAGCGTAGGGGTGAGGGTTTACACAGATACGCAGTATTTT. It specifies CASSVGVRVYTDTQYF.